Presented here are 21 T cell receptor beta chains from one specimen sequenced in a study of blood T cell repertoires in COVID-19. Some clones are missing from TCRdb's copy, which holds only in-frame ones; the method was immunoSEQ multiplex PCR. Of some 150,000 clones listed, 84% are singletons. Source material: PBMCs or T cells enriched from blood (not recorded which). These TCRs come from a woman in her 50s who had been exposed to COVID-19.

The V call is TRBV4-3, the J call TRBJ1-1; TRBD1 is a possible D gene (5 bases). V lost 1 base to trimming and J lost 2 bases, with 14 bases between them. From germline, CDR1 is LGHNA and CDR2 YSLEER. The CDR3 covers 16 residues. CDR3 nucleotides: TGCGCCAGCAGCCAAGCCAGTGCAGGGTTAAACACTGAAGCTTTCTTT. Protein product: CASSQASAGLNTEAFF.

The chain uses TRBV9 and TRBJ2-7, with D tentatively TRBD2 (7 bases). Per germline, CDR1 SGDLS and CDR2 YYNGEE. V was cut by 5 bases and J by 0 bases, with 12 bases left in between. The CDR3 runs 14 residues. CDR3 DNA sequence: TGTGCCAGCAGTGGGGGGGCGAGCTCCTACGAGCAGTACTTC. It encodes CASSGGASSYEQYF. Filled out from reference TRBV9 and TRBJ2-7, the complete variable domain reads DSGVTQTPKHLITATGQRVTLRCSPRSGDLSVYWYQQSLDQGLQFLIQYYNGEERAKGNILERFSAQQFPDLHSELNLSSLELGDSALYFCASSGGASSYEQYFGPGTRLTVT.

The CDR3 coding sequence is TGTGCCAGCAGCAGGGGCGGGGGGCAGCCCCAGCATTTT. Encoded protein: CASSRGGGQPQHF. The chain employs TRBV7-3 and TRBJ1-5; tentatively, D is TRBD1 (5 bases). CDR1 and CDR2 from the germline V gene are SGHTA and FQGTGA. V was trimmed by 5 bases and J by 7 bases, leaving 12 bases between them. The CDR3 totals 13 residues.

This chain connects TRBV5-1 to TRBJ1-5, with D possibly matching TRBD1 (5 bases). The V and J ends lost 0 bases and 0 bases respectively, with 10 bases between them. CDR1 and CDR2 (germline): SGHRS, YFSETQ. The CDR3 has 16 amino acids. CDR3: CASSLGSDNSNQPQHF. CDR3 coding DNA: TGCGCCAGCAGCTTGGGGTCGGACAATAGCAATCAGCCCCAGCATTTT.

This chain uses TRBV18 with TRBJ2-1, with 9 bases aligning to TRBD2. Germline V CDR1 and CDR2: KGHSH, LQKENI. The V segment lost 1 base and the J segment 8 bases; nucleotides outside the gene matches: 9. The CDR3 runs to 16 residues. The CDR3 nucleotides are TGTGCCAGCTCACCACTTCCTAGCGGGGCCGGGTATGAGCAGTTCTTC. This gives the protein CASSPLPSGAGYEQFF.

V and J are TRBV15 and TRBJ1-4; 7 nucleotides match TRBD1. CDR1 is LNHNV and CDR2 is YYDKDF in the germline V gene (reference sequence). The V gene end was trimmed by 2 bases and the J gene end by 8 bases; junction bases not matched to a gene: 11. The CDR3 has 16 residues. The DNA of the CDR3 is TGTGCCACCAGCAGACCACAGGGGCGAGAGGGGGAAAAACTGTTTTTT. Protein product: CATSRPQGREGEKLFF.

The chain employs TRBV10-2 and TRBJ1-5; the D is unclear. CDR1 and CDR2 from the germline V gene are WSHSY and SAAADI. The ends were cut back, 4 bases at V and 3 bases at J, with 7 bases in the middle. This CDR3 is built from 13 residues. The CDR3 bases are TGCGCCAGCAGTGGGCCGAACAATCAGCCCCAGCATTTT. Translation gives CASSGPNNQPQHF.

The rearrangement links TRBV6-5 to TRBJ2-1, with TRBD2 as a possible D gene (5 bases). Between the trimmed V and J ends, which lost 6 bases and 1 base, there was a span of 13 bases. Germline assignment: CDR1 MNHEY and CDR2 SVGAGI. The CDR3 extends over 15 amino acids. The chain's CDR3 is CASRRREGSYNEQFF. DNA of the CDR3: TGTGCCAGCAGGCGCCGGGAAGGTTCCTACAATGAGCAGTTCTTC.

CDR3 sequence reads: CASSTRDRGAGELFF. In nucleotides, the CDR3 is TGTGCCAGTAGTACCCGGGACAGGGGGGCCGGGGAGCTGTTTTTT. The V gene is TRBV19, the J gene TRBJ2-2; TRBD1 agrees at 11 bases. This CDR3 is 15 amino acids long. The germline V gene has CDR1 LNHDA and CDR2 SQIVND (reference sequence). Losses at the gene ends were 4 bases for V and 6 bases for J; bases not matched to a gene: 4.

This chain connects TRBV20-1 to TRBJ1-3; the D is unclear. Germline-derived CDR1 and CDR2 are DFQATT and SNEGSKA (reference sequence). Between the trimmed V and J ends, which lost 4 bases and 6 bases, there was a span of 7 bases. CDR3 length: 11 amino acids. Here the CDR3 reads CSAKEENTIYF. In nucleotides, the CDR3 is TGCAGTGCTAAGGAGGAAAACACCATATATTTT.

The gene calls are TRBV7-9 and TRBJ2-2, with 9 positions matching TRBD2. Germline CDR1 reads SEHNR; CDR2 reads FQNEAQ (reference sequence). The J segment lost 4 bases and the V segment lost 3 bases, leaving 6 bases of the junction unmatched. The CDR3 extends over 16 amino acids. CDR3 sequence reads: CASSFLAGSGTGELFF. Here the CDR3 DNA reads TGTGCCAGCAGCTTCCTAGCGGGGTCGGGCACCGGGGAGCTGTTTTTT. The full variable domain, rest sourced from reference TRBV7-9 and TRBJ2-2, is DTGVSQNPRHKITKRGQNVTFRCDPISEHNRLYWYRQTLGQGPEFLTYFQNEAQLEKSRLLSDRFSAERPKGSFSTLEIQRTEQGDSAMYLCASSFLAGSGTGELFFGEGSRLTVL.

This clone was found once. CDR3 DNA sequence: TGTGCCAGCAGCGCCTTAAAAGCGGGAAGTGAGCAGTTCTTC. Its protein product is CASSALKAGSEQFF. This chain connects TRBV9 to TRBJ2-1; 7 bases align to TRBD2. This CDR3 region has 14 residues. From germline, CDR1 is SGDLS and CDR2 YYNGEE. J lost 9 bases, V lost 3 bases, and 9 bases had no gene match.

The rearrangement joins TRBV19 to TRBJ1-2; D remains ambiguous. Trimming pared 5 bases from V and 6 bases from J, leaving 7 bases between. This CDR3 spans 11 amino acids. Germline CDR1 and CDR2: LNHDA and SQIVND (reference sequence). CDR3 sequence (DNA): TGTGCCAGTAGTCTCCAGGATGGCTACACCTTC. Translation gives CASSLQDGYTF.

In this sample, this clone turned up a few times. The rearrangement uses TRBV5-1 and TRBJ1-6, with TRBD1 matching over 9 bases. The CDR3 extends over 17 amino acids. Germline V gene lookup returns CDR1 SGHRS and CDR2 YFSETQ. V gave up 0 bases and J gave up 6 bases; unmatched junction bases: 7. The CDR3 is CASSLEGQGSGNSPLHF. The CDR3 DNA follows: TGCGCCAGCAGCTTGGAGGGACAGGGATCAGGTAATTCACCCCTCCACTTT.

The genes are TRBV19 and TRBJ1-1, with 8 bases identical to TRBD1. CDR1 and CDR2 (germline): LNHDA, SQIVND (reference sequence). V lost 5 bases and J lost 6; bases outside the gene matches: 5. CDR3 length: 13 amino acids. CDR3 amino acids: CASSGQGAAEAFF. DNA for the CDR3: TGTGCCAGTAGTGGGCAGGGGGCCGCTGAAGCTTTCTTT.

This clone was seen once. This chain links TRBV29-1 with TRBJ2-3, with TRBD1 matching 10 bases. The CDR3 consists of 16 residues. Germline V gives CDR1 SQVTM, CDR2 ANQGSEA. Germline trimming cut 6 bases from V and 4 bases from J; bases unmatched to any gene: 13. The CDR3 region has the DNA TGCAGCGTCTTTAGAGGGGACAGGGGCATCGCAGATACGCAGTATTTT. It specifies CSVFRGDRGIADTQYF.

The rearrangement joins TRBV6-5 to TRBJ1-6; D not resolved. This CDR3 contains 15 residues. The ends were cut back, 6 bases at V and 6 bases at J, with 15 bases in the middle. CDR1 is MNHEY and CDR2 is SVGAGI in the germline V gene. The CDR3 DNA follows: TGTGCCAGCAGCGCCGAGCTTTCGGGTAATTCACCCCTCCACTTT. This gives the protein CASSAELSGNSPLHF.

This chain's CDR3 is CASSSLAGGSYEQYF. As DNA, the CDR3 is TGTGCCAGTAGTTCTCTAGCGGGGGGGTCCTACGAGCAGTACTTC. This sequence joins TRBV19 and TRBJ2-7, with 12 bases matching TRBD2. The V and J ends lost 5 bases and 1 base, in that order; junction bases with no gene match: 3. This CDR3 has 15 amino acids. CDR1 LNHDA and CDR2 SQIVND come from the germline V gene (reference sequence). The full variable domain, its missing parts supplied by reference TRBV19 and TRBJ2-7, is DGGITQSPKYLFRKEGQNVTLSCEQNLNHDAMYWYRQDPGQGLRLIYYSQIVNDFQKGDIAEGYSVSREKKESFPLTVTSAQKNPTAFYLCASSSLAGGSYEQYFGPGTRLTVT.

J is TRBJ2-1 and V is TRBV6-4; TRBD2 matches 8 bases. V dropped 2 bases and J dropped 5; count of bases not matched to a gene: 5. CDR1 and CDR2 (germline): MRHNA, SNTAGT. The CDR3 length is 15 residues. The CDR3 DNA follows: TGTGCCAGCAGTGACGGGCGGGGGGCCCACAATGAGCAGTTCTTC. Encoded protein: CASSDGRGAHNEQFF.

The chain joins TRBV9 to TRBJ2-7; TRBD2 is a possible D gene (6 bases). This CDR3 is built from 15 residues. Per germline, CDR1 SGDLS and CDR2 YYNGEE. V lost 0 bases and J lost 3, with 13 bases in between. The CDR3 loop reads CASSVGAGSVYEQYF. The CDR3 DNA reads TGTGCCAGCAGCGTAGGAGCCGGGAGCGTCTACGAGCAGTACTTC.

The gene calls are TRBV6-5 and TRBJ2-3, with TRBD1 matching over 8 bases. Trimming at V came to 6 bases and at J to 6 bases, leaving 5 bases not matched to a gene. Germline-derived CDR1 and CDR2 are MNHEY and SVGAGI. The CDR3 loop spans 13 amino acids. Here the CDR3 reads CASRQGVWDTQYF. CDR3 in DNA: TGTGCCAGCAGACAGGGGGTATGGGATACGCAGTATTTT.